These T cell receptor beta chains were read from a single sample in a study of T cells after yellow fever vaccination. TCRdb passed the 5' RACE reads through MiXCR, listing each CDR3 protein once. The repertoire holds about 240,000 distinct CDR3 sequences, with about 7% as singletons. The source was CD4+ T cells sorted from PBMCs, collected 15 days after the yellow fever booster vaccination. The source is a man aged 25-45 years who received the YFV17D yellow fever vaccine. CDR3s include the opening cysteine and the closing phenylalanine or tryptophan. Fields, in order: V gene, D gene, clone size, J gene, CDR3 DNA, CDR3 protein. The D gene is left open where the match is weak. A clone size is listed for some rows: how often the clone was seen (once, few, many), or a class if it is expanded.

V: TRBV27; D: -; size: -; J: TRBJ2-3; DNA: TGTGCCAGCAGTTTGACGTCCTGGGAGGCAGATACGCAGTATTTT; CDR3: CASSLTSWEADTQYF
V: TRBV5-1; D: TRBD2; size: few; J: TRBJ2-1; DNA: TGCGCCAGCAGCCGCCCGGGGACTAGCTCGGTCAATGAGCAGTTCTTC; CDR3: CASSRPGTSSVNEQFF
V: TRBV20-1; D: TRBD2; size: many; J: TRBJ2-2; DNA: TGCAGTGCTAGAGAAGAAATAAAGGCGGGGGCCGGGGAGCTGTTTTTT; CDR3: CSAREEIKAGAGELFF
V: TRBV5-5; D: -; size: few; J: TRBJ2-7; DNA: TGTGCCAGCAGCTTGGTCGGCGGAGAGCTTTACGAGCAGTACTTC; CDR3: CASSLVGGELYEQYF
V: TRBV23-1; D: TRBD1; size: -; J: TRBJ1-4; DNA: TGCGCCAGCAGTCAATCGTGGGGGACAGGGGGCAAGAAACTGTTTTTT; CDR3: CASSQSWGTGGKKLFF
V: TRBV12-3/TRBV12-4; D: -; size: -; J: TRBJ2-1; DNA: TGTGCCAGCAGTTTAATAGCGGTATCCTACAATGAGCAGTTCTTC; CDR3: CASSLIAVSYNEQFF
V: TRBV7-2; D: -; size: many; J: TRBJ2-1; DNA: TGTGCCAGCAGCTTAGCCGGGACAACCGCCTACAATGAGCAGTTCTTC; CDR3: CASSLAGTTAYNEQFF
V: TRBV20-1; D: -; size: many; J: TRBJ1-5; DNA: TGCAGTGCAGGGGAGGTCAATCAGCCCCAGCATTTT; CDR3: CSAGEVNQPQHF
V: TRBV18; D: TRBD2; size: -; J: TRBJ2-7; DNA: TGTGCCAGCTCACCACCGGGTCTAGCGGGAGGGAACTACGAGCAGTACTTC; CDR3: CASSPPGLAGGNYEQYF
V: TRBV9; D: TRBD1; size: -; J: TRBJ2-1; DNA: TGTGCCAGCAGCCCACGCGTGGGACAGGGGACCGGTGAGCAGTTCTTC; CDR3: CASSPRVGQGTGEQFF
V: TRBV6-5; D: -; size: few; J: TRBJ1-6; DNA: TGTGCCAGCATTCAATCCAGACGGGTGAATTCACCCCTCCACTTT; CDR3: CASIQSRRVNSPLHF
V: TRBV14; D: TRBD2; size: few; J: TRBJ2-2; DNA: TGTGCCAGCGGTACTAGCGGGTTCACCGGGGAGCTGTTTTTT; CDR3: CASGTSGFTGELFF
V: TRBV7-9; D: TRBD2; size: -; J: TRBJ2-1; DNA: TGTGCCAGCAGCTCCTTAGCGGGAAGAGGTTCCTACAATGAGCAGTTCTTC; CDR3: CASSSLAGRGSYNEQFF
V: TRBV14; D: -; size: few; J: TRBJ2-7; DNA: TGTGCCAGCAGCCAACTTACAGCCCTGCCTCTGGAGCAGTACTTC; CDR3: CASSQLTALPLEQYF
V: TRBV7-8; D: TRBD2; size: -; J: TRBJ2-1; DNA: TGTGCCAGCAGGCCCCCGGTAGGGGGGACTAGCGGGAGGTCCTCCTACAATGAGCAGTTCTTC; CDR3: CASRPPVGGTSGRSSYNEQFF
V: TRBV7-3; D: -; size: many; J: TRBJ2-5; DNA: TGTGCCAGCAGCAACGGACGGGAAGAGACCCAGTACTTC; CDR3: CASSNGREETQYF
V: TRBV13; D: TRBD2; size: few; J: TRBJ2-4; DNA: TGTGCCAGCAGCTTAGAGGTTGGGACTAGCAAAAACATTCAGTACTTC; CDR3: CASSLEVGTSKNIQYF
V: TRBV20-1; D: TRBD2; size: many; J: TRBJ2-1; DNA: TGCGGTAGTGGCGGGGGGTTATACAATGAGCAGTTCTTC; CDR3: CGSGGGLYNEQFF
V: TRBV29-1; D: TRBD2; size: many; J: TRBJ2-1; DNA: TGCAGCGTTGGTCTAGCGGATAGGCGGTACAATGAGCAGTTCTTC; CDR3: CSVGLADRRYNEQFF
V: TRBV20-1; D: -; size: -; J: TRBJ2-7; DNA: TGCAGTGCGGGACTTCAAGTGGGAGGCCGGGGCGAGCAGTACTTC; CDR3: CSAGLQVGGRGEQYF